This T cell receptor (beta chain) was recovered during a study of CD8+CD57+ T cells in acquired aplastic anemia. Study background: Sorted CD4+ and CD8+ cell DNA averaged approximately 3.4 ug.

CD8+CD57+ cell expansion had been shown by flow cytometry in patients chosen for sequencing. In all patients, the disease was severe acquired aplastic anemia. Researchers used genomic DNA as the template to profile TCR beta VDJ and CDR3. TCRdb called the reads again in MiXCR, with one record for every CDR3 protein. Among about 160,000 distinct CDR3 sequences listed, 71% were seen once. The study's findings and limits: A set of approximately 29 CD8+ CDR3 sequences was shared between patients and controls, and these sequences appeared highly expressed in patients. Any difference that existed in CD8+ Simpson's diversity between patients and controls was not significant.

CDR3 length: 16 residues. From germline, CDR1 is DFQATT and CDR2 SNEGSKA (reference sequence). J was trimmed by 1 base and V by 5 bases; bases with no gene match: 6. Remarks on this clonotype: Antigen unknown.

The sequence was obtained from a human donor with aplastic anemia. Sequenced input: sorted CD4+, CD8+, or CD8+CD57+ T cells (not recorded which) from PBMCs. V gene TRBV20-1 combines with J gene TRBJ2-6, with TRBD1 matching 9 bases. CDR3 loop: CSAWDRVSSGANVLTF. CDR3 bases: TGCAGTGCTTGGGACAGGGTTAGTTCTGGGGCCAACGTCCTGACTTTC.